This T cell receptor (beta chain) was recovered during a study of cytomegalovirus exposure and HLA in healthy donors. Overall study context: Early on, a data release was issued that held about 85 million unique TCRs from HLA-typed donors.

Deletions cut 0 bases from V and 5 bases from J, with 12 bases between. CDR1 and CDR2 (germline): SGHRS, YFSETQ. This CDR3 comprises 14 residues. The PCR used 60 Vbeta and 13 Jbeta primers. The method was immunoSEQ multiplex PCR; TCRdb's version includes in-frame clones alone and lacks a portion of them. The sample lists 90,000 to 150,000 clones, 73% occurring once. The chain uses TRBV5-1 and TRBJ2-7; D possibly corresponds to TRBD2 (5 bases). This sequence originates from a middle-aged woman in good health and CMV-seronegative. The sequenced sample consisted of PBMCs. The CDR3 loop reads CASSLGTSANEQYF. The CDR3, as DNA: TGCGCCAGCAGCTTGGGGACTTCCGCTAACGAGCAGTACTTC.